This T cell receptor beta chain was found in a study of cytomegalovirus exposure and HLA in healthy donors. Study outcomes and limitations: There were 150 to 200 TCR beta chains listed as cytomegalovirus-associated.

V was trimmed by 7 bases and J by 0 bases, leaving 13 bases between them. Germline values: CDR1 SGHRS, CDR2 YFSETQ. The CDR3 runs to 14 residues. Regarding this clone: Its antigen is unidentified.

The repertoire was sequenced with immunoSEQ multiplex PCR; TCRdb's copy has only in-frame clones and lacks some. Found here are around 100,000 clones, around 96% of them singletons; the top ten hold 0.7% to 0.9%. V and J are TRBV5-1 and TRBJ1-1; TRBD1 might be the D (6 bases). Input material: PBMCs. The TCR comes from a woman between 18 and 30 years old in good health and CMV-seronegative. CDR3 sequence: CASLEGGLNTEAFF. CDR3 DNA sequence: TGCGCCAGCCTGGAGGGGGGGCTGAACACTGAAGCTTTCTTT.